This T cell receptor beta chain was observed in a study of cytomegalovirus exposure and HLA in healthy donors. The CDR3 sequence is 15 residues long. V gave up 0 bases and J gave up 6 bases; unmatched junction bases: 7. Per germline, CDR1 SGDLS and CDR2 YYNGEE. Overall study results and limits: An assumption of roughly uniform sequencing depth across donors underlay the presence/absence analyses. In vitro work confirmed that a few CMV-associated chains recognize CMV antigens. Among the most significant clusters, several appeared linked to common viral pathogens in a later analysis.

To note about this clone: The target antigen is unknown.

PCR primers comprised 60 Vbeta and 13 Jbeta primers. Original methodology: Approximately 11 million of the roughly 77 million unique TCR beta chains counted in a later analysis were shared. TCRdb keeps only in-frame clones here, not all; method: immunoSEQ multiplex PCR. For V, J and clone size, that table is used; D and trimming come from the DNA. This table lists tens of thousands of clones. Source material: PBMCs. The gene calls are TRBV9 and TRBJ1-2; 8 bases are a match to TRBD1. The sequence came from a woman between 40 and 55 years old in good health and CMV-seropositive. CDR3 amino acids: CASSVATRTGHGYTF. The CDR3, as DNA: TGTGCCAGCAGCGTAGCTACCCGGACAGGGCATGGCTACACCTTC.